This is a list of T cell receptor beta chains from one sample in a study of CD8+ T cells in alopecia areata. Profiling relied on immunoSEQ multiplex PCR, and the TCRdb table lists in-frame clones only, not all of them. The sample carries 150,000 to 200,000 clones, around three fifths recorded once. Sequenced here: CD8+ T cells sorted from blood, sampled at week 24, from a patient treated with tofacitinib. These receptors were taken from a human donor with alopecia areata. Each CDR3 is given with its conserved first and last residue. A D gene is named only where the DNA matches it firmly. Size tells how often a clone was seen (once, few, many) or the class of an expanded clone, and some rows leave it out.

D: TRBD1
J: TRBJ2-7
size: NA
V: TRBV5-1
DNA: TGCGCCAGCAGCTGGACCGGGACAGGGACCTACGAGCAGTACTTC
CDR3: CASSWTGTGTYEQYF

D: TRBD2
J: TRBJ2-7
size: NA
V: TRBV13
DNA: TGTGCCAGCAGCTCTTTTGCAGAGGCAACTAGCGACGAGCAGTACTTC
CDR3: CASSSFAEATSDEQYF

D: TRBD1
J: TRBJ2-7
size: NA
V: TRBV13
DNA: TGTGCCAGCAGCTCTGCAAAACAGGGGTACGAGCAGTACTTC
CDR3: CASSSAKQGYEQYF

D: TRBD1
J: TRBJ2-7
size: few
V: TRBV7-9
DNA: TGTGCCAGCAGCTTTAAAGGACAGGGGATCTACGAGCAGTACTTC
CDR3: CASSFKGQGIYEQYF

D: TRBD1
J: TRBJ2-3
size: NA
V: TRBV13
DNA: TGTGCCAGCAGTTTCGAAAGCGGCTCCACAGGGGGTGATACGCAGTATTTT
CDR3: CASSFESGSTGGDTQYF

D: NA
J: TRBJ2-2
size: NA
V: TRBV4-2
DNA: TGTGCCAGCAGCCAAGGTCGGGGCGCCGGGGAGCTGTTTTTT
CDR3: CASSQGRGAGELFF

D: TRBD1
J: TRBJ2-3
size: NA
V: TRBV9
DNA: TGTGCCAGCAGCTGGGACAGTGGGGGAGATACGCAGTATTTT
CDR3: CASSWDSGGDTQYF

D: NA
J: TRBJ2-7
size: once
V: TRBV13
DNA: TGTGCCAGCAGCTTAAAGGGATTGCCCTCCTACGAGCAGTACTTC
CDR3: CASSLKGLPSYEQYF

D: NA
J: TRBJ2-2
size: NA
V: TRBV15
DNA: TGTGCCACCAGCGGGATCACCGGGGAGCTGTTTTTT
CDR3: CATSGITGELFF

D: NA
J: TRBJ1-2
size: NA
V: TRBV29-1
DNA: TGCAGCGTTGAGGGACGGGGAGAGGGACCCCTTTTC
CDR3: CSVEGRGEGPLF

D: NA
J: TRBJ1-5
size: few
V: TRBV23-1
DNA: TGCGCCAGCAGTCAAGGGAGGACGCTGCATCAGCCCCAGCATTTT
CDR3: CASSQGRTLHQPQHF

D: NA
J: TRBJ2-1
size: NA
V: TRBV6-6
DNA: TGTGCCAGCAGTTACGATGCCGAGCAGTTCTTC
CDR3: CASSYDAEQFF

D: NA
J: TRBJ1-1
size: NA
V: TRBV13
DNA: TGTGCCAGCAGCTTGGCGACACTTCCCCGGTGTGCTTTCTTT
CDR3: CASSLATLPRCAFF

D: TRBD1
J: TRBJ2-7
size: NA
V: TRBV7-9
DNA: TGTGCCAGCAGCTTCCGGGACAGGGATATCGACGAGCAGTACTTC
CDR3: CASSFRDRDIDEQYF

D: NA
J: TRBJ2-1
size: few
V: TRBV18
DNA: TGTGCCAGCTCAGAAGTCAGCTCCTACAATGAGCAGTTCTTC
CDR3: CASSEVSSYNEQFF

D: TRBD2
J: TRBJ2-7
size: NA
V: TRBV5-1
DNA: TGCGCCAGCAGCGGCACGGGACTAGCGGGGGGCGGCAGGTACGAGCAGTACTTC
CDR3: CASSGTGLAGGGRYEQYF

D: NA
J: TRBJ2-2
size: NA
V: TRBV27
DNA: TGTGCCAGCAGTGCGACAGTCAACACCGGGGAGCTGTTTTTT
CDR3: CASSATVNTGELFF

D: TRBD2
J: TRBJ2-3
size: NA
V: TRBV2
DNA: TGTGCCAGTCCGGGGCTAGCGGGTTTAGATACGCAGTATTTT
CDR3: CASPGLAGLDTQYF

D: TRBD1
J: TRBJ1-5
size: NA
V: TRBV7-9
DNA: TGTGCCAGCAGCTTAAGTGGACAGGGTCAGCCCCAGCATTTT
CDR3: CASSLSGQGQPQHF

D: TRBD1
J: TRBJ1-1
size: once
V: TRBV5-1
DNA: TGCGCCAGCAGCTTGGCCGAGGGGGCGAGGACTGAAGCTTTCTTT
CDR3: CASSLAEGARTEAFF

D: NA
J: TRBJ2-7
size: NA
V: TRBV27
DNA: TGTGCCAGCAGTTTAGACCCCGCCAGTACCTACGAGCAGTACTTC
CDR3: CASSLDPASTYEQYF

D: TRBD1
J: TRBJ1-2
size: NA
V: TRBV29-1
DNA: TGCAGCGTTGATTCGGAGGGGGCTCAAGGCTACACCTTC
CDR3: CSVDSEGAQGYTF

D: TRBD1
J: TRBJ1-2
size: NA
V: TRBV25-1
DNA: TGTGCCAGCAGTGAATATGGGCAGGGGGGCTATGGCTACACCTTC
CDR3: CASSEYGQGGYGYTF

D: TRBD2
J: TRBJ2-3
size: NA
V: TRBV25-1
DNA: TGTGCCAGCAGTGAATGGGAGGGCCCGAGCACAGATACGCAGTATTTT
CDR3: CASSEWEGPSTDTQYF

D: NA
J: TRBJ1-1
size: NA
V: TRBV27
DNA: TGTGCCAGCAGTGTCCACAGGGACACTGAAGCTTTCTTT
CDR3: CASSVHRDTEAFF

D: NA
J: TRBJ2-2
size: few
V: TRBV6-6
DNA: TGTGCCAGCAGTTACACGCCCCATGTCGGGGAGCTGTTTTTT
CDR3: CASSYTPHVGELFF

D: TRBD1
J: TRBJ2-1
size: few
V: TRBV2
DNA: TGTGCCACTCCTGTGGGACAGGGGGGGGATGAGCAGTTCTTC
CDR3: CATPVGQGGDEQFF

D: TRBD1
J: TRBJ1-2
size: NA
V: TRBV2
DNA: TGTGCCAGCAGTTTTTCCCGGACAGGCATCTATGGCTACACCTTC
CDR3: CASSFSRTGIYGYTF

D: TRBD2
J: TRBJ2-7
size: NA
V: TRBV30
DNA: TGTGCCTGGAGTTCTGGACGGGGGGACTACGAGCAGTACTTC
CDR3: CAWSSGRGDYEQYF

D: NA
J: TRBJ1-1
size: NA
V: TRBV30
DNA: TGTGCCGGCAGCGGGAGGAACACTGAAGCTTTCTTT
CDR3: CAGSGRNTEAFF

D: NA
J: TRBJ1-5
size: NA
V: TRBV27
DNA: TGTGCCAGCAGTTCACTTAATCAGCCCCAGCATTTT
CDR3: CASSSLNQPQHF

D: NA
J: TRBJ1-6
size: NA
V: TRBV7-9
DNA: TGTGCCAGCAGCTCAGCGGCACAGTCAAATTCACCCCTCCACTTT
CDR3: CASSSAAQSNSPLHF

D: TRBD1
J: TRBJ2-3
size: once
V: TRBV18
DNA: TGTGCCAGCTCACCGACAGGGGCCACCACAGATACGCAGTATTTT
CDR3: CASSPTGATTDTQYF

D: TRBD1
J: TRBJ1-2
size: NA
V: TRBV5-6
DNA: TGTGCCAGCAGCCGGGGCAGGACAGGGAATGGCTACACCTTC
CDR3: CASSRGRTGNGYTF

D: TRBD1
J: TRBJ2-1
size: NA
V: TRBV9
DNA: TGTGCCAGCAGTACAGGGGGCTCCTACAATGAGCAGTTCTTC
CDR3: CASSTGGSYNEQFF

D: NA
J: TRBJ2-1
size: NA
V: TRBV23-1
DNA: TGCGCCAGCAGTCAATTAGTCCCGCCAGCTTACAATGAGCAGTTCTTC
CDR3: CASSQLVPPAYNEQFF

D: NA
J: TRBJ1-1
size: NA
V: TRBV6-1
DNA: TGTGCCAGCAGTGAATGGGTGGGCGCGGGGATGAACACTGAAGCTTTCTTT
CDR3: CASSEWVGAGMNTEAFF

D: NA
J: TRBJ1-2
size: NA
V: TRBV20-1
DNA: TGCAGTGCAGTGACGGCCTATGGCTACACCTTC
CDR3: CSAVTAYGYTF

D: NA
J: TRBJ2-5
size: NA
V: TRBV4-1
DNA: TGCGCCAGCAGCCATCCGGGTGAGACCCAGTACTTC
CDR3: CASSHPGETQYF

D: NA
J: TRBJ1-1
size: NA
V: TRBV9
DNA: TGTGCCAGCAGCCCATGGGGAGGCCCCTTTCTGAACACTGAAGCTTTCTTT
CDR3: CASSPWGGPFLNTEAFF

D: NA
J: TRBJ1-2
size: NA
V: TRBV27
DNA: TGTGCCAGCAGAACGACAGGTTTCGATGGCTACACCTTC
CDR3: CASRTTGFDGYTF

D: NA
J: TRBJ2-7
size: NA
V: TRBV5-6
DNA: TGTGCCAGCAGCTTTGGCAGTTCCTACGAGCAGTACTTC
CDR3: CASSFGSSYEQYF

D: NA
J: TRBJ1-2
size: few
V: TRBV30
DNA: TGTGCCTGGAGTCCTCAGGGGAGGGATGGCTACACCTTC
CDR3: CAWSPQGRDGYTF

D: NA
J: TRBJ1-6
size: NA
V: TRBV11-2
DNA: TGTGCCAGCAGCTTAGAGTCGGGATTAAACTCACCCCTCCACTTT
CDR3: CASSLESGLNSPLHF

D: NA
J: TRBJ1-5
size: NA
V: TRBV6-5
DNA: TGTGCCAGCAGCCACGGGGGAAGCAATCAGCCCCAGCATTTT
CDR3: CASSHGGSNQPQHF

D: NA
J: TRBJ1-6
size: NA
V: TRBV30
DNA: TGTGCCTGGAGTGACGACCGGGACAAGCATTCACCCCTCCACTTT
CDR3: CAWSDDRDKHSPLHF

D: NA
J: TRBJ2-5
size: few
V: TRBV29-1
DNA: TGCAGCGGGGCCTGGGTAGGCTCTCAAGAGACCCAGTACTTC
CDR3: CSGAWVGSQETQYF

D: NA
J: TRBJ2-5
size: few
V: TRBV6-5
DNA: TGTGCCAGCAGTCCAGGCGGGGGCGTTCAAGAGACCCAGTACTTC
CDR3: CASSPGGGVQETQYF

D: TRBD1
J: TRBJ1-1
size: NA
V: TRBV2
DNA: TGTGCCAGCATGATAGACAGGGGGTTGCGCACTGAAGCTTTCTTT
CDR3: CASMIDRGLRTEAFF

D: NA
J: TRBJ2-1
size: few
V: TRBV29-1
DNA: TGCAGCGTTGAAAGAGGGGGCTCCTACAATGAGCAGTTCTTC
CDR3: CSVERGGSYNEQFF

D: TRBD2
J: TRBJ2-3
size: few
V: TRBV4-2
DNA: TGTGCCAGCAGCCAAGATCAAGCGGGGTCAGGCACAGATACGCAGTATTTT
CDR3: CASSQDQAGSGTDTQYF

D: NA
J: TRBJ1-1
size: NA
V: TRBV4-1
DNA: TGCGCCAGCAGCCAAGATACATTTCGCGCCACTGAAGCTTTCTTT
CDR3: CASSQDTFRATEAFF

D: TRBD1
J: TRBJ2-7
size: NA
V: TRBV13
DNA: TGTGCCAGCAGCGCGAGACAGGGAACCTACGAGCAGTACTTC
CDR3: CASSARQGTYEQYF

D: TRBD1
J: TRBJ2-7
size: NA
V: TRBV6-5
DNA: TGTGCCAGCAACGCGCTGGACAGGGGGCGCGAGCAGTACTTC
CDR3: CASNALDRGREQYF

D: NA
J: TRBJ2-4
size: NA
V: TRBV11-2
DNA: TGTGCCAGCAGCTTACGGTACAGCAATCGGGTCGCCAAAAACATTCAGTACTTC
CDR3: CASSLRYSNRVAKNIQYF

D: NA
J: TRBJ1-1
size: NA
V: TRBV7-6
DNA: TGTGCCAGCAGCTTAGGGCCGGGCTTCAGTGAAGCTTTCTTT
CDR3: CASSLGPGFSEAFF

D: TRBD2
J: TRBJ2-3
size: NA
V: TRBV2
DNA: TGTGCCAGCCCGGGGGGGAACACAGATACGCAGTATTTT
CDR3: CASPGGNTDTQYF

D: NA
J: TRBJ2-7
size: NA
V: TRBV9
DNA: TGTGCCAGCAGCGTAGGTGACAGATTCTACGAGCAGTACTTC
CDR3: CASSVGDRFYEQYF

D: NA
J: TRBJ1-1
size: NA
V: TRBV30
DNA: TGTGCCTGGAGTCAAGTGAACACTGAAGCTTTCTTT
CDR3: CAWSQVNTEAFF